This T cell receptor beta chain was obtained from a study of PD-1 blockade in classical Hodgkin lymphoma. Profiled with immunoSEQ multiplex PCR; TCRdb holds only in-frame clones, not every one. The data show tens of thousands of clones, about 93% seen once. Trimming pared 8 bases from V and 4 bases from J, leaving 17 bases between. Germline V gene sequence: CDR1 MNHEY, CDR2 SMNVEV (reference sequence). The CDR3 length is 15 residues. Time point noted: newly diagnosed, previously untreated cHL patient sample. In this sample, this clone turned up a few times. J is TRBJ1-4 and V is TRBV27; D possibly corresponds to TRBD1 (5 bases). The sequencing input was peripheral blood mononuclear cells (PBMCs). The receptor comes from a human donor with classical Hodgkin lymphoma. The CDR3 nucleotides read TGTGCCAGCGGGCCCGGGACGGTCTTTAATGAAAAACTGTTTTTT. It encodes CASGPGTVFNEKLFF.